The rows below give T cell receptor beta chains drawn from one sample of a study of patients and donors after allogeneic stem cell transplantation. TCRdb analysed the RT-PCR reads with MiXCR anew, one entry per CDR3 protein. The sample records around 90,000 distinct CDR3 sequences, about 48% being singletons. Material for sequencing was blood, either unsorted or a sorted T cell fraction (not recorded which). The receptors here all came from a human donor who was either an allogeneic HSCT recipient or a stem cell or donor lymphocyte infusion donor (not recorded which). It is not recorded whose cells these are; they may come from a transplant donor. CDR3s include the opening cysteine and the closing phenylalanine or tryptophan. D genes are given only for firm matches. The size of a clone is reported for some rows only, either as once, few or many, or as a class for expanded clones.

D gene: NA
J gene: TRBJ1-1
clone size: NA
V gene: TRBV5-6
CDR3 length: 14
CDR3 protein: CASSLARHDTEAFF
CDR3 DNA: TGTGCCAGCAGCTTGGCAAGACATGACACTGAAGCTTTCTTT

D gene: NA
J gene: TRBJ1-5
clone size: NA
V gene: TRBV5-1
CDR3 length: 14
CDR3 protein: CASSLEGPGQPQHF
CDR3 DNA: TGCGCCAGCAGCTTGGAAGGGCCAGGACAGCCCCAGCATTTT

D gene: TRBD1
J gene: TRBJ1-3
clone size: NA
V gene: TRBV20-1
CDR3 length: 14
CDR3 protein: CSAYGTDSGNTIYF
CDR3 DNA: TGCAGTGCCTACGGGACAGACTCTGGAAACACCATATATTTT

D gene: TRBD1
J gene: TRBJ1-3
clone size: NA
V gene: TRBV27
CDR3 length: 14
CDR3 protein: CASSRQGSGNTIYF
CDR3 DNA: TGTGCCAGCAGCCGACAGGGTTCTGGAAACACCATATATTTT

D gene: TRBD1
J gene: TRBJ2-7
clone size: NA
V gene: TRBV5-1
CDR3 length: 15
CDR3 protein: CASSGPPGTGFEQYF
CDR3 DNA: TGCGCCAGCAGCGGACCTCCAGGGACAGGTTTCGAGCAGTACTTC

D gene: NA
J gene: TRBJ1-2
clone size: once
V gene: TRBV10-3
CDR3 length: 13
CDR3 protein: CAISSGTRNGYTF
CDR3 DNA: TGTGCCATCAGCTCCGGGACAAGGAATGGCTACACCTTC

D gene: NA
J gene: TRBJ1-5
clone size: few
V gene: TRBV29-1
CDR3 length: 13
CDR3 protein: CSVAAGSGQPQHF
CDR3 DNA: TGCAGCGTTGCCGCAGGGTCGGGTCAGCCCCAGCATTTT

D gene: NA
J gene: TRBJ1-1
clone size: NA
V gene: TRBV6-5
CDR3 length: 14
CDR3 protein: CASSQAGWNTEAFF
CDR3 DNA: TGTGCCAGCAGCCAAGCGGGGTGGAACACTGAAGCTTTCTTT

D gene: NA
J gene: TRBJ2-3
clone size: NA
V gene: TRBV6-5
CDR3 length: 16
CDR3 protein: CASSYSRPWSTDTQYF
CDR3 DNA: TGTGCCAGCAGTTACTCAAGACCGTGGAGCACAGATACGCAGTATTTT

D gene: TRBD1
J gene: TRBJ1-1
clone size: NA
V gene: TRBV7-2
CDR3 length: 19
CDR3 protein: CASSSSRERQGERKTEAFF
CDR3 DNA: TGTGCCAGCAGCTCATCAAGAGAGAGACAGGGAGAGAGAAAAACTGAAGCTTTCTTT

D gene: NA
J gene: TRBJ1-2
clone size: NA
V gene: TRBV20-1
CDR3 length: 11
CDR3 protein: CSAISRVGYTF
CDR3 DNA: TGCAGTGCTATCTCCAGGGTCGGCTACACCTTC

D gene: TRBD1
J gene: TRBJ2-7
clone size: NA
V gene: TRBV29-1
CDR3 length: 15
CDR3 protein: CSVIISGQVLHEQYF
CDR3 DNA: TGCAGCGTTATTATTTCGGGACAGGTTTTACACGAGCAGTACTTC

D gene: NA
J gene: TRBJ1-2
clone size: NA
V gene: TRBV6-1
CDR3 length: 15
CDR3 protein: CASSEGPLGAHGYTF
CDR3 DNA: TGTGCCAGCAGTGAGGGCCCTCTTGGGGCTCATGGCTACACCTTC

D gene: NA
J gene: TRBJ1-3
clone size: NA
V gene: TRBV5-1
CDR3 length: 16
CDR3 protein: CASSEGPGATGNTIYF
CDR3 DNA: TGCGCCAGCAGCGAGGGACCAGGGGCAACTGGAAACACCATATATTTT

D gene: NA
J gene: TRBJ1-2
clone size: NA
V gene: TRBV12-3/TRBV12-4
CDR3 length: 13
CDR3 protein: CASSTTRGYGYTF
CDR3 DNA: TGTGCCAGCAGTACCACGAGGGGCTATGGCTACACCTTC

D gene: NA
J gene: TRBJ1-2
clone size: few
V gene: TRBV5-6
CDR3 length: 15
CDR3 protein: CASSLVGGIVNGYTF
CDR3 DNA: TGTGCCAGCAGCTTGGTAGGCGGAATAGTGAATGGCTACACCTTC

D gene: TRBD1
J gene: TRBJ1-1
clone size: NA
V gene: TRBV29-1
CDR3 length: 15
CDR3 protein: CSELGTGGLNTEAFF
CDR3 DNA: TGCAGCGAGTTGGGGACAGGGGGCTTGAACACTGAAGCTTTCTTT

D gene: TRBD1
J gene: TRBJ1-1
clone size: once
V gene: TRBV11-2
CDR3 length: 14
CDR3 protein: CASSLADRDTEAFF
CDR3 DNA: TGTGCCAGCAGCTTAGCGGACAGGGACACTGAAGCTTTCTTT

D gene: NA
J gene: TRBJ1-2
clone size: NA
V gene: TRBV6-6
CDR3 length: 12
CDR3 protein: CATEGSRYGYTF
CDR3 DNA: TGTGCCACCGAGGGGTCGAGATATGGCTACACCTTC

D gene: NA
J gene: TRBJ1-5
clone size: NA
V gene: TRBV12-5
CDR3 length: 15
CDR3 protein: CASARDWGGNQPQHF
CDR3 DNA: TGTGCTAGTGCCAGGGACTGGGGGGGCAATCAGCCCCAGCATTTT

D gene: TRBD2
J gene: TRBJ2-7
clone size: few
V gene: TRBV29-1
CDR3 length: 13
CDR3 protein: CSVSSGRSHEQYF
CDR3 DNA: TGCAGCGTGTCTAGCGGGAGGTCCCACGAGCAGTACTTC

D gene: NA
J gene: TRBJ1-1
clone size: NA
V gene: TRBV10-3
CDR3 length: 13
CDR3 protein: CAARGGWDTEAFF
CDR3 DNA: TGTGCCGCAAGGGGGGGTTGGGACACTGAAGCTTTCTTT

D gene: NA
J gene: TRBJ1-5
clone size: few
V gene: TRBV5-1
CDR3 length: 14
CDR3 protein: CASSLESSNQPQHF
CDR3 DNA: TGCGCCAGCAGCTTGGAAAGTAGCAATCAGCCCCAGCATTTT

D gene: NA
J gene: TRBJ1-2
clone size: few
V gene: TRBV7-9
CDR3 length: 15
CDR3 protein: CASSPDHRENYGYTF
CDR3 DNA: TGTGCCAGCAGCCCCGATCACAGGGAAAACTATGGCTACACCTTC

D gene: NA
J gene: TRBJ1-5
clone size: NA
V gene: TRBV28
CDR3 length: 11
CDR3 protein: CASSYEQIQHF
CDR3 DNA: TGTGCCAGCAGTTATGAACAGATACAGCATTTT

D gene: NA
J gene: TRBJ2-3
clone size: NA
V gene: TRBV12-3/TRBV12-4
CDR3 length: 15
CDR3 protein: CASSLFGVETDTQYF
CDR3 DNA: TGTGCCAGCAGTTTATTTGGGGTAGAGACAGATACGCAGTATTTT

D gene: NA
J gene: TRBJ1-5
clone size: NA
V gene: TRBV19
CDR3 length: 14
CDR3 protein: CASSIQNSNQPQHF
CDR3 DNA: TGTGCCAGTAGTATACAGAATAGCAATCAGCCCCAGCATTTT

D gene: TRBD1
J gene: TRBJ1-2
clone size: few
V gene: TRBV25-1
CDR3 length: 15
CDR3 protein: CASSESRDRGFGYTF
CDR3 DNA: TGTGCCAGCAGTGAATCGCGGGACAGGGGTTTTGGCTACACCTTC

D gene: NA
J gene: TRBJ1-4
clone size: NA
V gene: TRBV29-1
CDR3 length: 11
CDR3 protein: CSASANEKLFF
CDR3 DNA: TGCAGCGCCTCCGCTAATGAAAAACTGTTTTTT

D gene: NA
J gene: TRBJ1-5
clone size: NA
V gene: TRBV12-3/TRBV12-4
CDR3 length: 14
CDR3 protein: CASSLGESNQPQHF
CDR3 DNA: TGTGCCAGCAGTTTGGGGGAGAGCAATCAGCCCCAGCATTTT

D gene: NA
J gene: TRBJ1-2
clone size: NA
V gene: TRBV7-9
CDR3 length: 13
CDR3 protein: CASRYRDRGGYTF
CDR3 DNA: TGTGCCAGCAGGTACCGGGACCGGGGTGGCTACACCTTC

D gene: NA
J gene: TRBJ2-3
clone size: NA
V gene: TRBV7-3
CDR3 length: 13
CDR3 protein: CASSRDLVDTQYF
CDR3 DNA: TGTGCCAGCAGCCGAGACCTTGTAGATACGCAGTATTTT

D gene: TRBD1
J gene: TRBJ1-4
clone size: NA
V gene: TRBV4-2
CDR3 length: 15
CDR3 protein: CASSPYRGPNEKLFF
CDR3 DNA: TGTGCCAGCAGCCCCTACAGGGGACCCAATGAAAAACTGTTTTTT

D gene: NA
J gene: TRBJ1-2
clone size: few
V gene: TRBV7-9
CDR3 length: 14
CDR3 protein: CASSFSLRGVGYTF
CDR3 DNA: TGTGCCAGCAGCTTCTCTTTGCGAGGGGTAGGCTACACCTTC

D gene: TRBD1
J gene: TRBJ1-2
clone size: once
V gene: TRBV15
CDR3 length: 16
CDR3 protein: CATSSIGQGGPYGYTF
CDR3 DNA: TGTGCCACCAGCAGCATTGGACAGGGAGGTCCTTATGGCTACACCTTC

D gene: NA
J gene: TRBJ1-5
clone size: few
V gene: TRBV7-2
CDR3 length: 15
CDR3 protein: CASSYPPQGNQPQHF
CDR3 DNA: TGTGCCAGCAGCTACCCCCCGCAGGGTAATCAGCCCCAGCATTTT

D gene: NA
J gene: TRBJ1-1
clone size: NA
V gene: TRBV6-2/TRBV6-3
CDR3 length: 13
CDR3 protein: CASSYSSRLEAFF
CDR3 DNA: TGTGCCAGCAGTTACTCGAGTAGGCTAGAAGCTTTCTTT

D gene: NA
J gene: TRBJ1-2
clone size: few
V gene: TRBV11-2
CDR3 length: 14
CDR3 protein: CASSSPREGRGYTF
CDR3 DNA: TGTGCCAGCAGCTCCCCTCGCGAGGGCCGGGGCTACACCTTC

D gene: NA
J gene: TRBJ1-6
clone size: few
V gene: TRBV9
CDR3 length: 14
CDR3 protein: CASSPHLEDSPLHF
CDR3 DNA: TGTGCCAGCAGCCCGCATCTGGAAGATTCACCCCTCCACTTT

D gene: NA
J gene: TRBJ1-1
clone size: few
V gene: TRBV6-5
CDR3 length: 14
CDR3 protein: CASSYSNKNTEAFF
CDR3 DNA: TGTGCCAGCAGTTACTCGAACAAGAACACTGAAGCTTTCTTT

D gene: TRBD1
J gene: TRBJ1-3
clone size: NA
V gene: TRBV7-2
CDR3 length: 14
CDR3 protein: CASSLAQGGNTIYF
CDR3 DNA: TGTGCCAGCAGCTTAGCACAGGGGGGAAACACCATATATTTT

D gene: NA
J gene: TRBJ1-2
clone size: NA
V gene: TRBV28
CDR3 length: 13
CDR3 protein: CASRTGTHLGYTF
CDR3 DNA: TGTGCCAGCAGAACCGGGACGCACCTTGGCTACACCTTC

D gene: NA
J gene: TRBJ1-5
clone size: NA
V gene: TRBV19
CDR3 length: 14
CDR3 protein: CASSMGRPNQPQHF
CDR3 DNA: TGTGCCAGTAGTATGGGCAGGCCAAATCAGCCCCAGCATTTT

D gene: NA
J gene: TRBJ1-1
clone size: NA
V gene: TRBV7-2
CDR3 length: 14
CDR3 protein: CASSLAAVNTEAFF
CDR3 DNA: TGTGCCAGCAGCTTAGCCGCTGTGAACACTGAAGCTTTCTTT

D gene: NA
J gene: TRBJ1-5
clone size: few
V gene: TRBV19
CDR3 length: 15
CDR3 protein: CASSIWTSSNQPQHF
CDR3 DNA: TGTGCCAGTAGTATTTGGACAAGTAGCAATCAGCCCCAGCATTTT

D gene: TRBD1
J gene: TRBJ1-2
clone size: few
V gene: TRBV6-1
CDR3 length: 13
CDR3 protein: CASNRDRNYGYTF
CDR3 DNA: TGTGCCAGCAACCGGGACAGAAACTATGGCTACACCTTC

D gene: NA
J gene: TRBJ1-1
clone size: few
V gene: TRBV20-1
CDR3 length: 12
CDR3 protein: CSAPPQNTEAFF
CDR3 DNA: TGCAGTGCCCCCCCACAGAACACTGAAGCTTTCTTT

D gene: NA
J gene: TRBJ1-2
clone size: NA
V gene: TRBV12-3/TRBV12-4
CDR3 length: 13
CDR3 protein: CASGIEGHYGYTF
CDR3 DNA: TGTGCCAGCGGTATAGAGGGGCACTATGGCTACACCTTC

D gene: TRBD1
J gene: TRBJ1-2
clone size: NA
V gene: TRBV27
CDR3 length: 14
CDR3 protein: CASSPDRGLYGYTF
CDR3 DNA: TGTGCCAGCAGTCCCGACAGGGGGCTCTATGGCTACACCTTC

D gene: TRBD1
J gene: TRBJ2-7
clone size: NA
V gene: TRBV28
CDR3 length: 18
CDR3 protein: CASSFTGGFLPASYEQYF
CDR3 DNA: TGTGCCAGCAGTTTCACAGGGGGCTTCCTCCCCGCTTCCTACGAGCAGTACTTC

D gene: TRBD1
J gene: TRBJ1-2
clone size: NA
V gene: TRBV5-1
CDR3 length: 15
CDR3 protein: CASSVARGPVSGYTF
CDR3 DNA: TGCGCCAGCAGCGTGGCCAGGGGGCCTGTTAGTGGCTACACCTTC

D gene: NA
J gene: TRBJ2-3
clone size: once
V gene: TRBV12-3/TRBV12-4
CDR3 length: 14
CDR3 protein: CASSVWEYSDTQYF
CDR3 DNA: TGTGCCAGCAGCGTCTGGGAGTACTCAGATACGCAGTATTTT

D gene: TRBD1
J gene: TRBJ1-1
clone size: NA
V gene: TRBV6-2/TRBV6-3
CDR3 length: 16
CDR3 protein: CASRRGDRGFTTEAFF
CDR3 DNA: TGTGCCAGCAGACGCGGGGACAGGGGTTTCACTACTGAAGCTTTCTTT

D gene: NA
J gene: TRBJ1-5
clone size: few
V gene: TRBV15
CDR3 length: 15
CDR3 protein: CATSKGGDTSQPQHF
CDR3 DNA: TGTGCCACCAGCAAAGGGGGGGACACGTCCCAGCCCCAGCATTTT